This passage covers 25 T cell receptor beta chains from one sample sequenced in a study of cytomegalovirus exposure and HLA in healthy donors. The PCR made use of 60 Vbeta and 13 Jbeta primers. Sequenced by immunoSEQ multiplex PCR; TCRdb stores in-frame clones only, minus some. The sample includes approximately 150,000 clones, over 70% of them seen just once. The source material was PBMCs. All receptors derive from a woman aged 40 to 50 in good health and CMV-seropositive.

This chain uses TRBV11-1 with TRBJ2-3, with 9 bases lining up with TRBD1. In germline, CDR1 is SGHAT, CDR2 FQDESV (reference sequence). The CDR3 runs to 16 residues. J was trimmed by 1 base and V by 5 bases; bases with no gene match: 7. CDR3 sequence (DNA): TGTGCCAGCAGCCCGGGACAGGGAGGGGGCACAGATACGCAGTATTTT. This translates into CASSPGQGGGTDTQYF.

The chain links TRBV7-9 to TRBJ1-1; TRBD1 might be the D (5 bases). The length of the CDR3 is 14 residues. Germline CDR1 reads SEHNR; CDR2 reads FQNEAQ (reference sequence). Trimming removed 0 bases from V and 6 bases from J, with 11 bases in between. The CDR3 DNA reads TGTGCCAGCAGCTTAGCCTCCGGGACTCCTGAAGCTTTCTTT. Its protein is CASSLASGTPEAFF.

V and J are TRBV4-1 and TRBJ2-2; 8 nucleotides line up with TRBD2. Germline values: CDR1 MGHRA, CDR2 YSYEKL. The CDR3 sequence is 17 residues long. J was trimmed by 2 bases and V by 1 base; bases with no gene match: 6. The chain's CDR3 is CASSQVYLAGNTGELFF. In DNA form, the CDR3 reads TGCGCCAGCAGCCAAGTCTATCTAGCGGGCAACACCGGGGAGCTGTTTTTT.

The chain is built from TRBV4-2 and TRBJ1-1, with 7 bases identical to TRBD1. J was trimmed by 1 base and V by 6 bases; bases with no gene match: 5. There are 14 residues in the CDR3. Germline-derived CDR1 and CDR2 are LGHNA and YNFKEQ. The CDR3 DNA reads TGTGCCAGCAGTAGGGGACAGCCGAACACTGAAGCTTTCTTT. Translated: CASSRGQPNTEAFF.

This clone has just one count. Mismatch with germline at one junction end may stem from a read error. The rearrangement uses TRBV27 and TRBJ2-6; a possible D gene is TRBD1 (5 bases). The CDR3 runs 15 residues. Looked up from germline, CDR1 is MNHEY and CDR2 is SMNVEV (reference sequence). This CDR3 reads CASSLGRAGANGLTF. In DNA, the CDR3 is TGTGCCAGCAGTTTAGGTAGGGCTGGGGCCAACGGCCTGACTTTC.

This clone was seen a handful of times. The V gene is TRBV6-1, the J gene TRBJ2-1; 11 nucleotides agree with TRBD2. V dropped 6 bases and J dropped 3; count of bases not matched to a gene: 4. Germline values: CDR1 MNHNS, CDR2 SASEGT. CDR3 length equals 15 residues. The CDR3 is CASRTGTSGYNEQFF. CDR3 nucleotides: TGTGCCAGCAGGACCGGGACTAGCGGCTACAATGAGCAGTTCTTC.

The table lists this clone with a count of one. Other DNA sequences of this sample code for an identical CDR3. V gene TRBV9 combines with J gene TRBJ2-5; TRBD2 is a possible D gene (5 bases). V gave up 4 bases and J gave up 4 bases, with 11 bases separating them. CDR3 length: 13 amino acids. Germline loops: CDR1 SGDLS, CDR2 YYNGEE. The CDR3 coding sequence is TGTGCCAGCAGCCTCACTAGAGGAGAGACCCAGTACTTC. Protein product: CASSLTRGETQYF.

This clone came up a few times. The chain couples TRBV11-1 to TRBJ1-1; D uncertain. Germline loops: CDR1 SGHAT, CDR2 FQDESV (reference sequence). Trimming removed 3 bases from V and 1 base from J, with 6 bases in between. CDR3 size: 13 residues. Here the CDR3 reads CASSLVENTEAFF. CDR3 DNA sequence: TGTGCCAGCAGCTTGGTAGAGAACACTGAAGCTTTCTTT.

The rearrangement joins TRBV4-2 to TRBJ1-6; D not certain. CDR1 is LGHNA and CDR2 is YNFKEQ in the germline V gene. The CDR3 is made up of 13 amino acids. Trimming took 0 bases from V and 10 from J, leaving 7 bases between them. The CDR3 spells CASSQDTGSPLHF. The CDR3 nucleotides read TGTGCCAGCAGCCAAGATACGGGGTCACCCCTCCACTTT.

This clone was picked up a small number of times. This rearrangement joins TRBV9 to TRBJ2-5, with D perhaps TRBD2 (6 bases). V shed 7 bases and J shed 5 bases, with 12 bases lying between them. CDR3 size: 12 residues. CDR1 is SGDLS and CDR2 is YYNGEE in the germline V gene. The CDR3 DNA sequence: TGTGCCAGCGCAGGAGGGTTTGAGACCCAGTACTTC. It codes for CASAGGFETQYF. The whole variable domain, filled in from reference TRBV9 and TRBJ2-5, reads DSGVTQTPKHLITATGQRVTLRCSPRSGDLSVYWYQQSLDQGLQFLIQYYNGEERAKGNILERFSAQQFPDLHSELNLSSLELGDSALYFCASAGGFETQYFGPGTRLLVL.

The chain uses TRBV19 and TRBJ1-3; 9 bases match TRBD1. The CDR3 is 15 residues long. The J segment lost 2 bases and the V segment lost 7 bases, leaving 6 bases of the junction unmatched. The germline CDR1 and CDR2 sequences are LNHDA and SQIVND (reference sequence). The CDR3 loop is CASTPDRGPGNTIYF. In DNA form, the CDR3 reads TGTGCCAGTACTCCGGACAGGGGCCCTGGAAACACCATATATTTT.

The chain links TRBV30 to TRBJ2-5; D perhaps matches TRBD1 (5 bases). The V and J ends lost 0 bases and 3 bases respectively, with 20 bases between them. The germline V gene has CDR1 GTSNPN and CDR2 SVGIG (reference sequence). The CDR3 has 17 residues. The CDR3 spells CAWSVRKVGLPEETQYF. DNA for the CDR3: TGTGCCTGGAGTGTACGAAAGGTGGGGCTACCTGAAGAGACCCAGTACTTC.

The chain has TRBV28 and TRBJ2-5; 8 positions agree with TRBD2. The CDR3 contains 14 residues. J lost 4 bases, V lost 2 bases, and 3 bases had no gene match. Germline V gene sequence: CDR1 MDHEN, CDR2 SYDVKM. The CDR3 nucleotides are TGTGCCAGCAGTTTACCCGGGGGGGGAGAGACCCAGTACTTC. Translating it yields CASSLPGGGETQYF.

The J gene is TRBJ1-1, the V gene TRBV30; D is uncertain. Trimming left V 0 bases short and J 1 base short, with 6 bases between. The CDR3 is 13 residues long. Germline values: CDR1 GTSNPN, CDR2 SVGIG (reference sequence). CDR3 in DNA: TGTGCCTGGAGTGTACCAGAGAACACTGAAGCTTTCTTT. This sequence encodes CAWSVPENTEAFF.

The chain joins TRBV28 to TRBJ2-3; a weak D match, TRBD2 (5 bases). In germline, CDR1 is MDHEN, CDR2 SYDVKM. V dropped 5 bases and J dropped 2 bases, with 14 bases sitting between them. The CDR3 runs to 15 residues. CDR3 protein: CASSVRSGNTDTQYF. The CDR3 nucleotides read TGTGCCAGCAGTGTCAGGAGCGGTAACACAGATACGCAGTATTTT. The full variable domain, with the rest looked up from reference TRBV28 and TRBJ2-3, is DVKVTQSSRYLVKRTGEKVFLECVQDMDHENMFWYRQDPGLGLRLIYFSYDVKMKEKGDIPEGYSVSREKKERFSLILESASTNQTSMYLCASSVRSGNTDTQYFGPGTRLTVL.

This clone appeared a few times. J is TRBJ1-2 and V is TRBV5-5, with 9 positions matching TRBD1. With 0 bases clipped from V and 5 bases from J, the junction kept 8 bases outside the gene matches. The length of the CDR3 is 16 residues. Per the germline V gene, CDR1 is SGHKS and CDR2 is YYEKEE (reference sequence). CDR3 DNA: TGTGCCAGCAGCTTGGGGGGACAGGGAAGTTGGTATGGCTACACCTTC. Its protein is CASSLGGQGSWYGYTF.

The rearrangement joins TRBV30 to TRBJ2-1; 14 bases are a match to TRBD2. The V segment lost 5 bases and the J segment 4 bases; nucleotides outside the gene matches: 4. Germline V lookup: CDR1 GTSNPN, CDR2 SVGIG (reference sequence). The length of the CDR3 is 15 residues. CDR3 in amino acids: CAWGTSGGTYNEQFF. CDR3 DNA: TGTGCCTGGGGGACTAGCGGGGGAACATACAATGAGCAGTTCTTC.

V usage is TRBV9 and J usage is TRBJ2-7; tentatively, D is TRBD2 (5 bases). Trimming removed 4 bases from V and 4 bases from J, with 15 bases in between. There are 14 residues in the CDR3. Germline V gene data show CDR1 as SGDLS and CDR2 as YYNGEE. This CDR3 reads CASSPRLGAYEQYF. CDR3 DNA: TGTGCCAGCAGCCCCCGTTTGGGAGCTTACGAGCAGTACTTC.

The rearrangement joins TRBV5-1 to TRBJ1-2; D is perhaps TRBD1 (5 bases). The germline V and J ends were trimmed by 4 bases and 3 bases, with 13 bases remaining between them. There are 14 residues in the CDR3. Germline V gene sequence: CDR1 SGHRS, CDR2 YFSETQ. The chain's CDR3 is CASSPWGTDYGYTF. The CDR3 DNA reads TGCGCCAGCAGCCCTTGGGGGACTGACTATGGCTACACCTTC.

This rearrangement joins TRBV30 to TRBJ1-1, with 7 positions matching TRBD1. Per the germline V gene, CDR1 is GTSNPN and CDR2 is SVGIG (reference sequence). CDR3 length: 12 residues. Trimming removed 5 bases from V and 7 bases from J; junction bases left unmatched: 7. CDR3 sequence (DNA): TGTGCCTGGGAACCGGGACAGAGTGAAGCTTTCTTT. This encodes CAWEPGQSEAFF.

Comments on this clone: An end of the junction does not agree with germline; a read error may underlie this. This rearrangement joins TRBV2 to TRBJ2-6, with D perhaps matching TRBD1 (5 bases). From germline, CDR1 is SNHLY and CDR2 FYNNEI. CDR3 size: 14 residues. This CDR3 reads CASTQVAGANGLTF. CDR3 sequence (DNA): TGTGCCAGCACCCAGGTCGCTGGGGCCAACGGCCTGACTTTC.

This chain links TRBV7-9 with TRBJ1-1, with 8 bases lining up with TRBD1. Trimming took 3 bases from V and 4 from J; bases not matched to a gene: 7. CDR1 is SEHNR and CDR2 is FQNEAQ in the germline V gene (reference sequence). CDR3 length: 15 residues. The CDR3 protein is CASSFPTGVGTEAFF. Here the CDR3 DNA reads TGTGCCAGCAGCTTTCCGACAGGGGTAGGCACTGAAGCTTTCTTT.

CDR3: CASNRDSAYEQYF. The CDR3 DNA reads as TGTGCCAGCAACCGGGACAGCGCCTACGAGCAGTACTTC. This chain connects TRBV28 to TRBJ2-7; 7 bases map to TRBD1. Germline CDR1 MDHEN, CDR2 SYDVKM. V was clipped by 7 bases and J by 2 bases; unmatched bases: 5. The CDR3 is made up of 13 amino acids.

V usage is TRBV7-8 and J usage is TRBJ1-1; D is possibly TRBD1 (6 bases). V lost 4 bases to trimming and J lost 5 bases, with 11 bases between them. Germline V CDR1 and CDR2: SGHVS, FQNEAQ. CDR3 length: 13 residues. The CDR3 reads CASSYAGVTEAFF. In DNA, the CDR3 is TGTGCCAGCAGCTATGCAGGGGTTACTGAAGCTTTCTTT.

The rearrangement links TRBV29-1 to TRBJ2-7, with 8 bases lining up with TRBD1. Per the germline V gene, CDR1 is SQVTM and CDR2 is ANQGSEA. The CDR3 is made up of 13 amino acids. J lost 9 bases, V lost 2 bases, and 9 bases had no gene match. This CDR3 is CSVESAGGTGQYF. CDR3 DNA: TGCAGCGTTGAATCCGCAGGGGGCACGGGGCAGTACTTC.